This TCR beta chain was identified during a study of blood T cell repertoires in COVID-19. Study in general: Researchers got acute and convalescent COVID-19 samples from the United States, Italy and Spain. From T cells, B-cell-depleted T cells, or PBMCs came the material, which was cDNA or gDNA.

This CDR3 has 15 residues. How the authors handled the data: How many nucleated cells were present was estimated from reference gene primer amplification. Using immunoSEQ multiplex PCR, the repertoire was profiled, and TCRdb retains in-frame clones only, with some absent. Clone size and V and J calls were adopted from that table, with D and trimming inferred from the DNA. The sample holds around 310,000 clones, about 88% seen once. This chain joins TRBV21-1 and TRBJ1-2; TRBD1, the D gene given by the table, was not confirmed from the DNA. TRBV21-1 is marked as a pseudogene. The specimen was peripheral blood. The TCR originated in a woman aged 55-75 years with acute or convalescent COVID-19. The DNA of the CDR3 is TGTGCCAGCAGCAAAGCGCTCGCAGGGAAGGATGGCTACACCTTC. Translation: CASSKALAGKDGYTF.